One and the same sample provided the 32 T cell receptor beta chains below, sequenced in a study of vaccination and CD4 T cells after COVID-19. Stated time point: late sampling 161 to 241 days after vaccination in a few convalescent patients. Treatment defined: roughly ten-day PBMC culture with coronavirus spike peptide pools or control peptides (ViraFEST assay). With the Oncomine TCR Beta short-read assay, DNA from cultured CD4+ T cells was sequenced. TCRdb ran MiXCR on the PCR reads and lists one entry per CDR3 protein. The sample shows tens of thousands of distinct CDR3 sequences, roughly 33% of them seen only once. These receptors' targets are unknown. This specimen was CD4+ T cells from blood, cultured in vitro, taken about 7 months after SARS-CoV-2 vaccination. The receptors come from a human donor who had recovered from COVID-19.

There are a few counts of this clonotype. The V call is TRBV2, the J call TRBJ1-5, with TRBD1 matching over 8 bases. V was clipped by 5 bases and J by 6 bases; unmatched bases: 9. Germline V gene data show CDR1 as SNHLY and CDR2 as FYNNEI. The CDR3 length is 15 residues. The CDR3 reads CASSFQGAQGQPQHF. In DNA, the CDR3 is TGTGCCAGCAGTTTTCAGGGGGCGCAGGGTCAGCCCCAGCATTTT. The whole variable domain, remainder taken from reference TRBV2 and TRBJ1-5, is EPEVTQTPSHQVTQMGQEVILRCVPISNHLYFYWYRQILGQKVEFLVSFYNNEISEKSEIFDDQFSVERPDGSNFTLKIRSTKLEDSAMYFCASSFQGAQGQPQHFGDGTRLSIL.

This chain connects TRBV20-1 to TRBJ1-1, with a possible D match to TRBD1 (6 bases). This CDR3 has 15 amino acids. Trimming cost V 1 base and J 12 bases, with 24 bases left between them. Germline CDR1 DFQATT, CDR2 SNEGSKA (reference sequence). The CDR3, as DNA: TGCAGTGCTAGAGGCGCTTACAGGGATGCTAGGTTAACTTTCTTT. Amino acid sequence: CSARGAYRDARLTFF.

The chain links TRBV24-1 to TRBJ2-2; D is perhaps TRBD1 (5 bases). This CDR3 comprises 15 residues. Trimming took off 3 bases at V and 4 bases at J, with 11 bases between the two ends. From germline, CDR1 is KGHDR and CDR2 SFDVKD. The CDR3 loop reads CATSDVGVPTGELFF. The DNA of the CDR3 is TGTGCCACCAGTGATGTAGGGGTTCCCACCGGGGAGCTGTTTTTT.

The chain is built from TRBV12-3 or TRBV12-4 and TRBJ2-7; D might be TRBD2 (6 bases). CDR3 length equals 14 residues. Trimming took 3 bases from V and 3 from J, leaving 12 bases between them. The CDR3 loop is CASSFGAGFYEQYF. CDR3 nucleotides: TGTGCCAGCAGTTTTGGGGCGGGATTCTACGAGCAGTACTTC.

The V call is TRBV6-2 or TRBV6-3, the J call TRBJ2-7; possibly TRBD1 or TRBD2 for D (5 bases each). CDR1 is MNHEY, CDR2 SVGEGT, per germline. This CDR3 has 14 residues. Trimming removed 8 bases from V and 2 bases from J, with 16 bases in between. The CDR3 nucleotides are TGTGCCAGCCAGTTTGAGGGGTTAGCCTACGAGCAGTACTTC. Translated: CASQFEGLAYEQYF.

The chain recombines TRBV21-1 with TRBJ2-5; the D call TRBD1 from the table was never checked on the DNA. TRBV21-1 is noted as a pseudogene. The CDR3 runs to 17 residues. CDR3 residues: CASSKVEPGQGEETQYF. In DNA, the CDR3 is TGTGCCAGCAGCAAAGTCGAACCGGGACAGGGGGAAGAGACCCAGTACTTC.

This clonotype was seen a handful of times. V usage is TRBV7-9 and J usage is TRBJ2-6, with 11 nucleotides matching TRBD2. Germline V lookup: CDR1 SEHNR, CDR2 FQNEAQ (reference sequence). With V trimmed by 5 bases and J by 1 base, 13 bases remained unmatched. CDR3 size: 20 residues. DNA of the CDR3: TGTGCCAGCAGCCTCCTTGGTGGTAGCGGGAGGGCTTCTGGGGCCAACGTCCTGACTTTC. Residues: CASSLLGGSGRASGANVLTF.

The rearrangement joins TRBV29-1 to TRBJ2-6, with unresolved D. The CDR3 extends over 12 amino acids. The V and J ends lost 6 bases and 3 bases respectively, with 6 bases between them. Germline CDR1 SQVTM, CDR2 ANQGSEA. The CDR3 sequence is CSVDHGANVLTF. CDR3 DNA sequence: TGCAGCGTGGACCATGGGGCCAACGTCCTGACTTTC.

J is TRBJ2-3 and V is TRBV7-2, with 11 positions matching TRBD2. Germline V CDR1 and CDR2: SGHTA, FQGNSA. The CDR3 has 18 amino acids. V shed 2 bases, J shed 4 bases, and the junction held 11 bases outside the gene matches. CDR3 nucleotides: TGTGCCAGCAGCTTATCTGTTAGTAGCGGGGGGGCCCCAGATACGCAGTATTTT. As protein: CASSLSVSSGGAPDTQYF. The full variable domain, with the rest looked up from reference TRBV7-2 and TRBJ2-3, is GAGVSQSPSNKVTEKGKDVELRCDPISGHTALYWYRQSLGQGLEFLIYFQGNSAPDKSGLPSDRFSAERTGGSVSTLTIQRTQQEDSAVYLCASSLSVSSGGAPDTQYFGPGTRLTVL.

V gene TRBV15 combines with J gene TRBJ1-4; TRBD1 might be the D (5 bases). Germline V gives CDR1 LNHNV, CDR2 YYDKDF (reference sequence). CDR3 size: 14 residues. The ends were cut back, 7 bases at V and 8 bases at J, with 17 bases in the middle. In DNA form, the CDR3 reads TGTGCCACCACCGGGGGAGGGCTTCGAGAAAAACTGTTTTTT. It specifies CATTGGGLREKLFF.

The V call is TRBV4-1, the J call TRBJ1-2; the D gene is possibly TRBD1 (5 bases). There are 16 residues in the CDR3. Germline lookup yields CDR1 MGHRA and CDR2 YSYEKL. Trimming stripped 0 bases from V and 1 base from J, with 12 bases between. CDR3 amino acids: CASSQDGAGDNYGYTF. CDR3 nucleotide sequence: TGCGCCAGCAGCCAAGATGGGGCAGGTGATAACTATGGCTACACCTTC.

V gene TRBV29-1 combines with J gene TRBJ2-4; no clear D. The CDR3 consists of 15 residues. Germline CDR1 is SQVTM and CDR2 is ANQGSEA. With 6 bases removed from V and 0 bases from J, the gap between germline ends came to 15 bases. The CDR3, as DNA: TGCAGCGTCGCCTACACGGGTGTAGCCAAAAACATTCAGTACTTC. Protein: CSVAYTGVAKNIQYF.

This clonotype was seen a few times. The chain links TRBV11-1 to TRBJ2-7; 7 bases line up with TRBD1. This CDR3 comprises 14 residues. V trimming: 6 bases; J trimming: 1 base; junction bases outside the gene matches: 6. Germline V CDR1 and CDR2: SGHAT, FQDESV (reference sequence). CDR3 in amino acids: CASSSPGQSYEQYF. CDR3 in DNA: TGTGCCAGCAGTTCCCCGGGACAGTCCTACGAGCAGTACTTC.

J is TRBJ2-3 and V is TRBV2; D is unclear. The CDR3 is made up of 12 amino acids. From germline, CDR1 is SNHLY and CDR2 FYNNEI. V lost 5 bases, J lost 3 bases, and 6 bases lay in between. DNA of the CDR3: TGTGCCAGCAGTCCAAATACAGATACGCAGTATTTT. This codes for CASSPNTDTQYF.

The chain joins TRBV18 to TRBJ2-5; D remains ambiguous. The germline gives CDR1 KGHSH, CDR2 LQKENI. CDR3 length: 14 amino acids. V was shortened by 6 bases and J by 2 bases, with 13 bases between the two germline ends. CDR3 amino acids: CASSPPVGQETQYF. In DNA form, the CDR3 reads TGTGCCAGCTCCCCGCCCGTGGGGCAAGAGACCCAGTACTTC.

The V and J genes are TRBV7-8 and TRBJ1-3; tentatively, D is TRBD1 (5 bases). Trimming pared 1 base from V and 2 bases from J, leaving 12 bases between. Germline V lookup: CDR1 SGHVS, CDR2 FQNEAQ. The CDR3 is 16 residues long. The CDR3 DNA sequence: TGTGCCAGCAGCTTAGGTTTCCAGGGACCTGGAAACACCATATATTTT. Its protein is CASSLGFQGPGNTIYF.

The V gene is TRBV7-2, the J gene TRBJ2-1; weak D call: TRBD2 (5 bases). The germline gives CDR1 SGHTA, CDR2 FQGNSA. The CDR3 has 13 residues. With 5 bases removed from V and 13 bases from J, the gap between germline ends came to 18 bases. This CDR3 is CASSPNINRDQFF. As DNA, the CDR3 is TGTGCCAGCAGCCCAAACATAAACCGGGATCAGTTCTTC. The entire variable domain, with the rest obtained from reference TRBV7-2 and TRBJ2-1, is as follows: GAGVSQSPSNKVTEKGKDVELRCDPISGHTALYWYRQSLGQGLEFLIYFQGNSAPDKSGLPSDRFSAERTGGSVSTLTIQRTQQEDSAVYLCASSPNINRDQFFGPGTRLTVL.

By share, this clonotype ranks as medium-sized. The chain recombines TRBV20-1 with TRBJ2-3; TRBD1 agrees at 11 bases. Trimming at V came to 2 bases and at J to 5 bases, leaving 6 bases not matched to a gene. This CDR3 region has 15 residues. Looked up from germline, CDR1 is DFQATT and CDR2 is SNEGSKA (reference sequence). The CDR3 nucleotides read TGCAGTGCTAGATACGGGACAGGGGGAAGAGATACGCAGTATTTT. It translates to CSARYGTGGRDTQYF.

The table lists this clonotype with a few counts. The chain has TRBV6-5 and TRBJ2-7, with TRBD1 matching over 7 bases. Germline V gene data show CDR1 as MNHEY and CDR2 as SVGAGI. Losses at the gene ends were 3 bases for V and 1 base for J; bases not matched to a gene: 3. This CDR3 region has 14 residues. The CDR3 loop is CASSYQGVSYEQYF. The CDR3 DNA reads as TGTGCCAGCAGTTATCAGGGGGTTTCCTACGAGCAGTACTTC.

This clonotype was detected only once. This chain joins TRBV28 and TRBJ2-5; maybe TRBD1 (6 bases). The CDR3 covers 14 residues. V was clipped by 5 bases and J by 4 bases, with 14 bases between them. Per germline, CDR1 MDHEN and CDR2 SYDVKM. CDR3 loop: CASSIPGVVETQYF. CDR3 nucleotides: TGTGCCAGCAGTATACCAGGGGTGGTAGAGACCCAGTACTTC. Based on the CDR3 plus reference TRBV28 and TRBJ2-5, the full variable domain is DVKVTQSSRYLVKRTGEKVFLECVQDMDHENMFWYRQDPGLGLRLIYFSYDVKMKEKGDIPEGYSVSREKKERFSLILESASTNQTSMYLCASSIPGVVETQYFGPGTRLLVL.

This clonotype has more than one count but fewer than ten. The rearrangement links TRBV7-9 to TRBJ2-1; the match to TRBD1 covers 9 bases. The CDR3 is 14 residues long. The germline gives CDR1 SEHNR, CDR2 FQNEAQ (reference sequence). V dropped 3 bases and J dropped 6; count of bases not matched to a gene: 3. CDR3 DNA sequence: TGTGCCAGCAGCTTTGTGGGACAGGGCAATGAGCAGTTCTTC. Protein: CASSFVGQGNEQFF.

This chain uses TRBV28 with TRBJ2-1; the match to TRBD1 covers 7 bases. The CDR3 is 14 amino acids. Looked up from germline, CDR1 is MDHEN and CDR2 is SYDVKM. V dropped 3 bases and J dropped 9; count of bases not matched to a gene: 8. Here the CDR3 DNA reads TGTGCCAGCAGTTTGCACACAGGGGTTGGTGAGCAGTTCTTC. This gives the protein CASSLHTGVGEQFF. The full variable domain, in which reference TRBV28 and TRBJ2-1 provide the parts outside the CDR3, is DVKVTQSSRYLVKRTGEKVFLECVQDMDHENMFWYRQDPGLGLRLIYFSYDVKMKEKGDIPEGYSVSREKKERFSLILESASTNQTSMYLCASSLHTGVGEQFFGPGTRLTVL.

This clonotype has a handful of counts. V usage is TRBV20-1 and J usage is TRBJ2-5; TRBD2 matches 13 bases. Germline trimming cut 6 bases from V and 7 bases from J; bases unmatched to any gene: 8. The CDR3 covers 14 residues. Germline-derived CDR1 and CDR2 are DFQATT and SNEGSKA (reference sequence). Here the CDR3 DNA reads TGCAGTGCCAAACTAGCGGGGGGGCCGGGGACCCAGTACTTC. Encoded protein: CSAKLAGGPGTQYF.

This clonotype came up a few times. V is TRBV19 and J is TRBJ1-6; tentatively, D is TRBD1 (5 bases). The germline CDR1 and CDR2 sequences are LNHDA and SQIVND (reference sequence). This CDR3 is 14 amino acids long. Trimming shortened V by 3 bases and J by 6 bases, and 9 bases separated the two germline ends. CDR3: CASSMGGGNSPLHF. The DNA of the CDR3 is TGTGCCAGTAGTATGGGCGGGGGTAATTCACCCCTCCACTTT.

The chain joins TRBV7-9 to TRBJ1-3; perhaps TRBD1 as D (5 bases). V shed 4 bases and J shed 6 bases, with 22 bases lying between them. The germline gives CDR1 SEHNR, CDR2 FQNEAQ (reference sequence). This CDR3 comprises 17 residues. CDR3 protein: CASSSRKTADATNTIYF. Written as DNA, the CDR3 is TGTGCCAGCAGCTCGCGAAAGACAGCAGACGCTACAAACACCATATATTTT.

In this sample, this clonotype turned up a few times. This rearrangement joins TRBV20-1 to TRBJ2-1, with D unresolved. The CDR3 is 14 amino acids. CDR1 is DFQATT, CDR2 SNEGSKA, per germline (reference sequence). V lost 3 bases to trimming and J lost 0 bases, with 9 bases between them. The CDR3 here is CSASPLSSYNEQFF. The CDR3 region has the DNA TGCAGTGCTAGCCCTCTTAGCTCCTACAATGAGCAGTTCTTC.

This clonotype showed up just a few times. V and J are TRBV20-1 and TRBJ2-1, with D unresolved. Between the trimmed V and J ends, which lost 6 bases and 3 bases, there was a span of 6 bases. The CDR3 has 11 residues. The V gene's germline CDR1 is DFQATT and CDR2 SNEGSKA (reference sequence). In DNA, the CDR3 is TGCAGTGCCACAAGCTACAATGAGCAGTTCTTC. Protein sequence: CSATSYNEQFF.

V is TRBV2 and J is TRBJ2-7; perhaps TRBD2 as D (6 bases). This CDR3 spans 13 amino acids. Trimming left V 11 bases short and J 2 bases short, with 16 bases between. Germline CDR1 reads SNHLY; CDR2 reads FYNNEI. The DNA for the CDR3 is TGTGCCTCCCAAGGGACTCCCACCTACGAGCAGTACTTC. Translating it yields CASQGTPTYEQYF.

V usage is TRBV19 and J usage is TRBJ2-1; D is tentatively TRBD1 or TRBD2 (7 bases each). CDR3 size: 14 residues. Germline CDR1 reads LNHDA; CDR2 reads SQIVND (reference sequence). Trimming removed 5 bases from V and 5 bases from J, with 13 bases in between. Written as DNA, the CDR3 is TGTGCCAGTAGTGCCCAGGGGGGGCACAATGAGCAGTTCTTC. It translates to CASSAQGGHNEQFF. Together with reference TRBV19 and TRBJ2-1, the CDR3 gives the full variable domain: DGGITQSPKYLFRKEGQNVTLSCEQNLNHDAMYWYRQDPGQGLRLIYYSQIVNDFQKGDIAEGYSVSREKKESFPLTVTSAQKNPTAFYLCASSAQGGHNEQFFGPGTRLTVL.

This clonotype was found a few times. One end of the junction is discordant with germline, which a read error may explain. The gene calls are TRBV19 and TRBJ2-7; D unclear. Germline V gene data show CDR1 as LNHDA and CDR2 as SQIVND (reference sequence). The CDR3 loop spans 11 amino acids. The CDR3 DNA reads TGTGCCAGTAGCCGATACCTGATTGGGAACTTC. Amino acids: CASSRYLIGNF.

This clonotype was counted a few times. This chain uses TRBV7-2 with TRBJ2-2; TRBD2 might be the D (5 bases). The CDR3 spans 14 residues. V lost 1 base, J lost 6 bases, and 9 bases lay in between. The V gene's germline CDR1 is SGHTA and CDR2 FQGNSA. This CDR3 reads CASSLGGSAGELFF. The CDR3, as DNA: TGTGCCAGCAGCTTAGGAGGGTCCGCCGGGGAGCTGTTTTTT.

Only a few counts were recorded for this clonotype. The V gene is TRBV6-2 or TRBV6-3, the J gene TRBJ2-5, with 7 positions matching TRBD1. Looked up from germline, CDR1 is MNHEY and CDR2 is SVGEGT. Trimming removed 4 bases from V and 7 bases from J; junction bases left unmatched: 6. The CDR3 consists of 13 residues. The DNA of the CDR3 is TGTGCCAGCAGTTCTAGGGGGCCGGCGACCCAGTACTTC. Translation: CASSSRGPATQYF.